Included here is one T cell receptor beta chain sequence, with context. Its antigen is unidentified. The data are from a study of T cell responses to AZD1222 COVID-19 vaccine. The study, taken as a whole, reports: Of the AZD1222 recipients, only five to seven were seropositive at baseline.

Germline lookup yields CDR1 ENHRY and CDR2 SYGVKD. V shed 5 bases, J shed 2 bases, and the junction held 5 bases outside the gene matches. This CDR3 has 14 residues. This table comes from immunoSEQ multiplex PCR, and its TCRdb copy is limited to in-frame clones, with some not included. The repertoire holds fewer than 120,000 clones, with 85% to 95% as singletons. This chain joins TRBV10-3 and TRBJ2-7, with 8 nucleotides matching TRBD1. The sequence was collected from an adult in good health. The specimen comprised peripheral blood, sampled on day 0 of AZD1222 vaccination. The CDR3 nucleotides read TGTGCCATCAGTACCGACAGGGGACCCTACGAGCAGTACTTC. It specifies CAISTDRGPYEQYF.